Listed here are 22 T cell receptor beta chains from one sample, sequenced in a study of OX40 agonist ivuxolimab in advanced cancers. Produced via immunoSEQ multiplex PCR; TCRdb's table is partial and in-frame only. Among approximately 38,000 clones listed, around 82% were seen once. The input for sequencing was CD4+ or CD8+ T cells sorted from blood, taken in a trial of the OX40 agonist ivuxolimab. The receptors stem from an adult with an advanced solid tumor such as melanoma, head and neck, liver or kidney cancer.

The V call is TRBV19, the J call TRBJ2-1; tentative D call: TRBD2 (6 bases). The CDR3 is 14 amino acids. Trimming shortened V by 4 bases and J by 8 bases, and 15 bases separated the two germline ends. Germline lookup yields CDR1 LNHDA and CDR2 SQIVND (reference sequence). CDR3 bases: TGTGCCAGTAGTAGGTTGGGGGGAGGCGATGAGCAGTTCTTC. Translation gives CASSRLGGGDEQFF.

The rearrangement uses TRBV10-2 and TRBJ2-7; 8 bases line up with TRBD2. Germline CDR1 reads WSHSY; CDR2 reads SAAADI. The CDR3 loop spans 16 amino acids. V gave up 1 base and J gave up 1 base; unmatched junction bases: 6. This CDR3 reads CASSEFETSGSYEQYF. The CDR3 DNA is TGCGCCAGCAGTGAGTTTGAAACTAGCGGTTCCTACGAGCAGTACTTC.

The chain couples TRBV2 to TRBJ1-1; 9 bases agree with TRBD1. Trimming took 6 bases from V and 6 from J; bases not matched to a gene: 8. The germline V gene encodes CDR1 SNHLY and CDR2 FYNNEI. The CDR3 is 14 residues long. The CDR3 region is CASRARTGVPEAFF. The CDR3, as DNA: TGTGCCAGCAGAGCACGGACAGGGGTCCCTGAAGCTTTCTTT.

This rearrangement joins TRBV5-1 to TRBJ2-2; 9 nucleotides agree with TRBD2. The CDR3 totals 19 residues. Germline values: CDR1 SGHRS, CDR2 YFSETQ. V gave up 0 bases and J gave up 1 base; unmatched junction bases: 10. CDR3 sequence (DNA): TGCGCCAGCAGCTTGGCTCCGCTAGCGGGGACAATGAACACCGGGGAGCTGTTTTTT. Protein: CASSLAPLAGTMNTGELFF.

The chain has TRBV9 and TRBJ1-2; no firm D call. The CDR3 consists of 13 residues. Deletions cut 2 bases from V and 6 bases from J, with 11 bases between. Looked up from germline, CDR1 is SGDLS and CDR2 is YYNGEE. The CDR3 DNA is TGTGCCAGCAGCGTGACCCACTCGGATGGCTACACCTTC. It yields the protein CASSVTHSDGYTF.

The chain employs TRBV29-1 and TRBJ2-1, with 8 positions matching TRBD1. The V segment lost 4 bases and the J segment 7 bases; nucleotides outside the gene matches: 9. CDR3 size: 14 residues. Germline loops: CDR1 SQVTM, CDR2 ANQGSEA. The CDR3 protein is CSVGTGTGRNEQFF. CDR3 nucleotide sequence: TGCAGCGTTGGGACCGGGACAGGAAGAAATGAGCAGTTCTTC.

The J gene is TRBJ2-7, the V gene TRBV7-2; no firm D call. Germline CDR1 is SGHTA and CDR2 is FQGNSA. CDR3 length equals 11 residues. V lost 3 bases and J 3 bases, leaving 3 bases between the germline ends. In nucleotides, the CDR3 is TGTGCCAGCAGCTTTAGCTACGAGCAGTACTTC. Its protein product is CASSFSYEQYF.

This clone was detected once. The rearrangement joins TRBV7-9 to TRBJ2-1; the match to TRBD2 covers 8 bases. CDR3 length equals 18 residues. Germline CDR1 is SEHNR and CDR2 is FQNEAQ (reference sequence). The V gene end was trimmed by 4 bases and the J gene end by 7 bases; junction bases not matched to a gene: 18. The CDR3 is CASSSRETTGGPTNEQFF. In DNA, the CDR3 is TGTGCCAGCAGCTCCCGGGAGACGACGGGAGGGCCGACAAATGAGCAGTTCTTC.

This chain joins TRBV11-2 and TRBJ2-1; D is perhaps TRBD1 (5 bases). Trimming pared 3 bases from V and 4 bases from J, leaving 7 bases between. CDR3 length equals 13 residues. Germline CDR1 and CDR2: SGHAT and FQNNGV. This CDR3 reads CASSLQGYNEQFF. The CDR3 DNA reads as TGTGCCAGCAGCTTGCAGGGTTACAATGAGCAGTTCTTC. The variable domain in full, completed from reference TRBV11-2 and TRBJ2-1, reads EAGVAQSPRYKIIEKRQSVAFWCNPISGHATLYWYQQILGQGPKLLIQFQNNGVVDDSQLPKDRFSAERLKGVDSTLKIQPAKLEDSAVYLCASSLQGYNEQFFGPGTRLTVL.

The CDR3 reads CASSESYRPAEQYF. In nucleotides, the CDR3 is TGCGCCAGCAGTGAGTCCTACAGGCCTGCCGAGCAGTACTTC. V is TRBV10-1 and J is TRBJ2-5, with D possibly TRBD1 on 5 matching bases. TRBJ2-7 explains the end of the DNA better; the J call may be wrong. This CDR3 comprises 14 residues. The germline gives CDR1 WNHNN, CDR2 SYGVQD (reference sequence).

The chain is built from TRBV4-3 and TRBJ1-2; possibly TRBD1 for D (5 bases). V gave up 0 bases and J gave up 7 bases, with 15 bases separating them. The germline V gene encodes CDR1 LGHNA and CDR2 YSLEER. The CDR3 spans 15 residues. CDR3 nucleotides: TGCGCCAGCAGCCAAGATCCCGGCAGGGAGACTGGCTACACCTTC. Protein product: CASSQDPGRETGYTF.

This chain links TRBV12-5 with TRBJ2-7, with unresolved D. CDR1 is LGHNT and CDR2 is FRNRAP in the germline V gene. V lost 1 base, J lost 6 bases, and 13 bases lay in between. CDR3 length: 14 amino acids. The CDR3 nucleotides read TGTGCTAGTGGTTTGGGACGTCGGTATGGCGAGCAGTACTTC. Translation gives CASGLGRRYGEQYF.

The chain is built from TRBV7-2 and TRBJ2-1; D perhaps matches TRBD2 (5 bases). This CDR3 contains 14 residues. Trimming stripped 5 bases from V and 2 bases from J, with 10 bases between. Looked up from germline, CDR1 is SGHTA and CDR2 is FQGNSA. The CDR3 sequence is CASSPERAYNEQFF. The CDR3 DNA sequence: TGTGCCAGCAGCCCAGAGAGGGCCTACAATGAGCAGTTCTTC.

The CDR3 bases are TGCGCCAGCGCGACCGGGACACTATCCTACAATGAGCAGTTCTTC. Protein product: CASATGTLSYNEQFF. This rearrangement joins TRBV4-1 to TRBJ2-1, with D possibly being TRBD1 (6 bases). This CDR3 spans 15 amino acids. Germline assignment: CDR1 MGHRA and CDR2 YSYEKL. The V and J ends lost 8 bases and 1 base respectively, with 15 bases between them.

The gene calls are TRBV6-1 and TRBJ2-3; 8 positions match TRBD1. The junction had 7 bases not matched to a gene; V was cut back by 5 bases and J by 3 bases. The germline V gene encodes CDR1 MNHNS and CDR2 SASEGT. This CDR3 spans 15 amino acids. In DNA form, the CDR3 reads TGTGCCAGCAGTTTGGACAGGGATGGGACAGATACGCAGTATTTT. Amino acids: CASSLDRDGTDTQYF.

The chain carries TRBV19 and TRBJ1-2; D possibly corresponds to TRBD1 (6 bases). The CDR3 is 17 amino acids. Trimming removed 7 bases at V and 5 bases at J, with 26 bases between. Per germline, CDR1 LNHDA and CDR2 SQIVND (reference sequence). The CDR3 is CASNLDGQPRRGYGYTF. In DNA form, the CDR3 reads TGTGCCAGTAATCTCGACGGACAGCCCCGCCGGGGATATGGCTACACCTTC.

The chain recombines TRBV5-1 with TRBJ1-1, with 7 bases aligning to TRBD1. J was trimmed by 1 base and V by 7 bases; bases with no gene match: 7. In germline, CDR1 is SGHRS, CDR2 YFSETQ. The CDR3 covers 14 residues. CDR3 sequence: CASLGGRGNTEAFF. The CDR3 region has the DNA TGCGCCAGCCTAGGGGGCAGGGGGAACACTGAAGCTTTCTTT.

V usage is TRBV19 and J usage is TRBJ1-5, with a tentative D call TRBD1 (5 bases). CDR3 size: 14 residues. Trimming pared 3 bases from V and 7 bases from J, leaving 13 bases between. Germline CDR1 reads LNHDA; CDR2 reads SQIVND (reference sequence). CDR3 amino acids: CASSMWPRDQPQHF. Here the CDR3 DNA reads TGTGCCAGTAGTATGTGGCCGAGGGACCAGCCCCAGCATTTT.

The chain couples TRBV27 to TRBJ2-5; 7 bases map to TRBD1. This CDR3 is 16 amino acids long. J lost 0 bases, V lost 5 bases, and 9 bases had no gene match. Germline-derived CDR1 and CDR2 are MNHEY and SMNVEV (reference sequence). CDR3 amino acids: CASSQNPTGYQETQYF. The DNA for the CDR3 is TGTGCCAGCAGTCAGAACCCGACAGGGTACCAAGAGACCCAGTACTTC.

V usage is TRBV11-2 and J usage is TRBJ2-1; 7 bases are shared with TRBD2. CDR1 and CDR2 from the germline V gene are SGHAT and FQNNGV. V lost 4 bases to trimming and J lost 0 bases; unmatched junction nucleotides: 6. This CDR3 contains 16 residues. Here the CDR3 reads CASSYGGGASYNEQFF. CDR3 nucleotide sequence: TGTGCCAGCAGCTATGGGGGGGGAGCCTCCTACAATGAGCAGTTCTTC.

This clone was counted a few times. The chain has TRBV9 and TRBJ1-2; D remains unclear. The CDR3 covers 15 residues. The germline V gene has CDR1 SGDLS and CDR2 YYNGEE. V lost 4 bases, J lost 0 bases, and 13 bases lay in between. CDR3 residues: CASSPEAVANYGYTF. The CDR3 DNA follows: TGTGCCAGCAGCCCAGAGGCGGTGGCTAACTATGGCTACACCTTC.

The DNA for the CDR3 is TGTGCCAGTAGAAGGACCGGGACAGGGGCCGTCTACGAGCAGTACTTC. Its protein product is CASRRTGTGAVYEQYF. V is TRBV19 and J is TRBJ2-7; 10 bases are shared with TRBD1. CDR1 and CDR2 from the germline V gene are LNHDA and SQIVND (reference sequence). The CDR3 covers 16 residues. V lost 6 bases to trimming and J lost 3 bases; unmatched junction nucleotides: 11.